The entry that follows covers one TCR beta chain sequence. The use of a sample-barcoded 5' primer and a J-beta primer mix characterized a second PCR of roughly 7 to 12 cycles. TCRdb recomputed calls from the 5' RACE reads with MiXCR, one row per CDR3 protein. The table has more than 900,000 distinct CDR3 sequences, almost 25% seen once; the top ten hold 0.75%. CDR3 length: 15 amino acids. The germline CDR1 and CDR2 sequences are MNHEY and SMNVEV (reference sequence). The ends lost 5 bases at V and 4 bases at J; junction bases unmatched: 9. The sample comes from a study of blood T cells in healthy people across ages. Study in general: Template switching retrieved approximately one barcoded beta molecule for each two T cells.

These records were also assigned to another study, of T cells of mothers and their children. That source reports: Researchers put all of the extracted RNA into cDNA synthesis, using roughly 1.4 ug per 15 ul. Related mother-child pairs showed slightly, non-significantly higher overlap than unrelated pairs.

The sample consisted of blood. The rearrangement uses TRBV27 and TRBJ1-2, with 8 nucleotides matching TRBD1. The receptor's source is a girl aged 2 to 10 in good health. The CDR3 region is CASSPTRQGIYGYTF. CDR3 coding DNA: TGTGCCAGCAGTCCGACGCGACAGGGGATCTATGGCTACACCTTC.